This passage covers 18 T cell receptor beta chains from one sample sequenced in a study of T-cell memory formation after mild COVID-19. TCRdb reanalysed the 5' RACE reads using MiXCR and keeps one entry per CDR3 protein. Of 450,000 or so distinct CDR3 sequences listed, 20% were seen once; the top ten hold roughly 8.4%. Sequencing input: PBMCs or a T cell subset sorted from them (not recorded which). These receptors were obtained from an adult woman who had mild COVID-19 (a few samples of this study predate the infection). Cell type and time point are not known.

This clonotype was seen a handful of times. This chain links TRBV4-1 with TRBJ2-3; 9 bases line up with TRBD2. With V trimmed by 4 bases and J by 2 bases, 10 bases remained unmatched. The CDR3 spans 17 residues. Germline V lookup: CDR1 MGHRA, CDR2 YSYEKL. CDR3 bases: TGCGCCAGCAGCCGCCGCGGAGCGGGGGGCCTCACAGATACGCAGTATTTT. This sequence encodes CASSRRGAGGLTDTQYF.

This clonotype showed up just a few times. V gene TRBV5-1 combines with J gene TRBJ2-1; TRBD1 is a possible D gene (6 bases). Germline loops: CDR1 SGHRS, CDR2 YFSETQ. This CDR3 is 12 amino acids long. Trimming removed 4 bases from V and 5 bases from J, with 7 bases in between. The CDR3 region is CASSEGDNEQFF. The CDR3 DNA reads TGCGCCAGCAGCGAGGGGGACAATGAGCAGTTCTTC.

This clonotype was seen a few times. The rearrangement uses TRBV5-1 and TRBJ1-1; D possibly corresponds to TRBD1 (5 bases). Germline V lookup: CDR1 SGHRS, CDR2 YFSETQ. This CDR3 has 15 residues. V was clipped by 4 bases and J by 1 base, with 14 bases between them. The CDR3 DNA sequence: TGCGCCAGCAGCGAAATAACAGGAGCGAACACTGAAGCTTTCTTT. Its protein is CASSEITGANTEAFF.

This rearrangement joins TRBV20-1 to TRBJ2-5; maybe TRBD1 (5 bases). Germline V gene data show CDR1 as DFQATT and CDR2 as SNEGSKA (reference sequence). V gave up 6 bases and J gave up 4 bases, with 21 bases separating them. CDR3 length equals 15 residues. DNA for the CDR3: TGCAGTGCCAGTTGGGGCAGGGAAGAAGTAGAGACCCAGTACTTC. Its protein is CSASWGREEVETQYF.

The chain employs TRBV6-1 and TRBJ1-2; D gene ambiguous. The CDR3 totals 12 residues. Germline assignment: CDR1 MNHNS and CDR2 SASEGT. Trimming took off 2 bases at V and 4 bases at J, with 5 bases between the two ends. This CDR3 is CASSENSYGYTF. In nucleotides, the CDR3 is TGTGCCAGCAGTGAAAACAGCTATGGCTACACCTTC.

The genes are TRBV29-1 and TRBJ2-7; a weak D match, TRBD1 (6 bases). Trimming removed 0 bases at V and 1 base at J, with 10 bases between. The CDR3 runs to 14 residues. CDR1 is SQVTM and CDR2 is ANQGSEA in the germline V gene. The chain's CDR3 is CSVEDDGQSYEQYF. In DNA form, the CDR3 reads TGCAGCGTTGAAGACGATGGACAGTCCTACGAGCAGTACTTC.

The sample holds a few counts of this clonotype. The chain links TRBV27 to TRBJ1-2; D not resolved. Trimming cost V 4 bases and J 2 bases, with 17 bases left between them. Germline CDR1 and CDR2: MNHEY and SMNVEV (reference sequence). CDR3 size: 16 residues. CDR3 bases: TGTGCCAGCAGTTCTTCACCCCCCGACGGCAACTATGGCTACACCTTC. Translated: CASSSSPPDGNYGYTF.

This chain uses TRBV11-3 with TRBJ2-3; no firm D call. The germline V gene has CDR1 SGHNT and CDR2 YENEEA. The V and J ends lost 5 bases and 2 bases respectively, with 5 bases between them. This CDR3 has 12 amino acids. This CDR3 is CASSKSTDTQYF. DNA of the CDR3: TGTGCCAGCAGCAAGTCCACAGATACGCAGTATTTT.

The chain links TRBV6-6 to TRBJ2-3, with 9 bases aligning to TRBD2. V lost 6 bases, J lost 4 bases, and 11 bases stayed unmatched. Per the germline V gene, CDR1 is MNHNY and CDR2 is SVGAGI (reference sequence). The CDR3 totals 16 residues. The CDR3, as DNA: TGTGCCAGCAGCGAAACGGGTAGCGGGGGACCAGATACGCAGTATTTT. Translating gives CASSETGSGGPDTQYF.

In DNA, the CDR3 is TGTGCCAGCAACAGGGAGTCTCGTGAAAAACTGTTTTTT. This sequence encodes CASNRESREKLFF. This chain connects TRBV6-1 to TRBJ1-4, with a tentative D call TRBD1 (6 bases). CDR3 size: 13 residues. V was cut by 7 bases and J by 7 bases, with 13 bases left in between. Germline assignment: CDR1 MNHNS and CDR2 SASEGT.

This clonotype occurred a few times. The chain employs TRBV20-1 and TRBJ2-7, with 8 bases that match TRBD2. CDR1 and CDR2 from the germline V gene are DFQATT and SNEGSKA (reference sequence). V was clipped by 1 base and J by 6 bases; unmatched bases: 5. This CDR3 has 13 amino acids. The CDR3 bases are TGCAGTGCTAGAGGGCCAGCGGGAGTCGAGCAGTACTTC. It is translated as CSARGPAGVEQYF.

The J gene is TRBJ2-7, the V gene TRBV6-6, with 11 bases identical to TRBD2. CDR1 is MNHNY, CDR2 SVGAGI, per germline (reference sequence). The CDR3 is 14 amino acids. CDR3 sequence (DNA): TGTGCGATAGCGGGGGGGGACCCCTCCTACGAGCAGTACTTC. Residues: CAIAGGDPSYEQYF.

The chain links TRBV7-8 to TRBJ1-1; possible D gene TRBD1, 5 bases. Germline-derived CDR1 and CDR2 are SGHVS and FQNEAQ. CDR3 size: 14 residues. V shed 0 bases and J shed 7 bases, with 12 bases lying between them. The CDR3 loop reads CASSLARGHLEAFF. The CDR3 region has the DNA TGTGCCAGCAGCTTAGCGAGAGGACACCTTGAAGCTTTCTTT.

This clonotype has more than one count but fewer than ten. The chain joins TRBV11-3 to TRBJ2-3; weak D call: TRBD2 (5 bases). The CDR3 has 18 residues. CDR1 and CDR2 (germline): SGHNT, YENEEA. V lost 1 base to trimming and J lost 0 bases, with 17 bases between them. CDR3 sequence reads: CASSLGPSLATSTDTQYF. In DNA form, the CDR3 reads TGTGCCAGCAGCTTAGGGCCATCCTTAGCGACAAGCACAGATACGCAGTATTTT.

CDR3 in DNA: TGTGCCACCATTGATCCCTCCGCACCCTACGAGCAGTACTTC. Protein sequence: CATIDPSAPYEQYF. This chain joins TRBV15 and TRBJ2-7, with unresolved D. Trimming left V 7 bases short and J 2 bases short, with 15 bases between. CDR1 and CDR2 from the germline V gene are LNHNV and YYDKDF (reference sequence). CDR3 length equals 14 residues.

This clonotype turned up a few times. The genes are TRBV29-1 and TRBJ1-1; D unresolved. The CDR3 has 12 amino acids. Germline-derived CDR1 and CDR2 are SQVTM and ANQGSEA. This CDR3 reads CSGHVVNTEAFF. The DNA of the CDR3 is TGCAGTGGGCATGTGGTTAACACTGAAGCTTTCTTT.

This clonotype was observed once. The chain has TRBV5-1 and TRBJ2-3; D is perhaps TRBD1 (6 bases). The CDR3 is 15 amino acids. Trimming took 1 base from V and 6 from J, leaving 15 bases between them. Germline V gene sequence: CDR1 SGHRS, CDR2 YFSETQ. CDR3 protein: CASSLRDTETDTQYF. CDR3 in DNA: TGCGCCAGCAGCTTGAGGGACACCGAGACGGATACGCAGTATTTT.

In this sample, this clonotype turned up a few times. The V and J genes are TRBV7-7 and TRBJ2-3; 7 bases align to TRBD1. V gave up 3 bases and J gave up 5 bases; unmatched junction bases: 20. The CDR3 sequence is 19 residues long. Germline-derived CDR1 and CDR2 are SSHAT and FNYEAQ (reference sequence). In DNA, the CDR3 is TGTGCCAGCAGCTTGTTTCGGGAAGATGGACAGGAAGAGGTAGATACGCAGTATTTT. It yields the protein CASSLFREDGQEEVDTQYF.